This T cell receptor (beta chain) was profiled in a study of blood T cell repertoires in COVID-19. As for the study in general: Italy, Spain and the United States were the sources of the convalescent and acute COVID-19 samples. Nucleic acid was either cDNA or gDNA, and it came from T cells, B-cell-depleted T cells, or PBMCs.

This CDR3 is 16 amino acids long. In the authors' workflow: How many nucleated cells were present was estimated from reference gene primer amplification. The repertoire was sequenced with immunoSEQ multiplex PCR; TCRdb's copy has only in-frame clones and lacks some. V, J and clone size derive from that table, while D and trimming were established from the DNA sequence. This sample has about 47,000 clones, with 75% to 90% found just once. The sample holds one count of this clone. The origin of this receptor is a human donor with acute or convalescent COVID-19. The donor label of this sample is uncertain. The chain couples TRBV21-1 to TRBJ1-5; the D call in the table, TRBD1, was not verified against the DNA. TRBV21-1 is given as a pseudogene. The sample consisted of peripheral blood. This CDR3 reads CASSNLGRGLHQPQHF. The CDR3 DNA follows: TGTGCCAGCAGCAATCTGGGCAGGGGGCTTCATCAGCCCCAGCATTTT.